The clone carrying this T cell receptor beta chain was counted many times. What it recognizes is unknown. These data originate in a study of shared clonotypes between healthy human individuals. As for the study in general: Three CD4 naive, three CD4 memory, two CD8 naive and one CD8 memory plate were used per donor. Study-wide points: Sequencing depth was expected to affect clonotype sharing among donors.

Per germline, CDR1 MNHNS and CDR2 SASEGT. The germline V and J ends were trimmed by 4 bases and 7 bases, with 19 bases remaining between them. The CDR3 consists of 15 residues. Using immunoSEQ multiplex PCR, the repertoire was profiled, and TCRdb retains in-frame clones only, with some absent. The sample holds approximately 740,000 clones, under 80% seen once. The clonotype originates from a woman under 40 in good health. Material: memory CD4+ T cells sorted from blood. Subset given: CD45RA-negative fraction. The J gene is TRBJ1-2, the V gene TRBV6-1, with D possibly TRBD1 on 5 matching bases. DNA of the CDR3: TGTGCCAGCAGTGGGCCAGGGCTGGGGTCGATTGGCTACACCTTC. Amino acids: CASSGPGLGSIGYTF.